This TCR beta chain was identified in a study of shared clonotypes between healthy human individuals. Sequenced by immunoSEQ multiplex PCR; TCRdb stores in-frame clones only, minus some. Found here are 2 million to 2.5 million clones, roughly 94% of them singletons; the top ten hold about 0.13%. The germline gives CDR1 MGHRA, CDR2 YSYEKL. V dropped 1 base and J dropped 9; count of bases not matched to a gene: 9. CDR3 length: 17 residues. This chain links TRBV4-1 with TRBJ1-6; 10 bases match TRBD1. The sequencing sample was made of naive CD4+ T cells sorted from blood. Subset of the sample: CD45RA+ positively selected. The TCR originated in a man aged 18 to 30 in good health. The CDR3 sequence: CASSQGRDRGTGSPLHF. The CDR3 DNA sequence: TGCGCCAGCAGCCAAGGCCGGGACAGGGGAACGGGTTCACCCCTCCACTTT.